This T cell receptor (beta chain) was captured by sequencing in a study of OX40 agonist ivuxolimab in advanced cancers. For the study at large: Averaging about 60 years in age, with a range of roughly 23 to 85, the cohort was about 86% male. About 42% of patients had received prior checkpoint inhibitor therapy.

This CDR3 spans 14 amino acids. Profiled with immunoSEQ multiplex PCR; TCRdb holds only in-frame clones, not every one. Here the sample spans under 95,000 clones, roughly 89% being singletons. This clonotype was obtained from an adult with an advanced solid tumor such as melanoma, head and neck, liver or kidney cancer. The chain combines TRBV21-1 with TRBJ2-7; the D call of TRBD1 is as the table states it, not checked on the DNA. TRBV21-1 is flagged as a pseudogene. Source: CD4+ or CD8+ T cells sorted from blood, taken in a trial of the OX40 agonist ivuxolimab. The CDR3 coding sequence is TGTGCCAGCAGCAACTGGGACAGGGCCCACGAGCAGTACTTC. Translating gives CASSNWDRAHEQYF.